The clone carrying this TCR beta chain was seen ten or more times. The germline gives CDR1 SQVTM, CDR2 ANQGSEA. The CDR3 covers 13 residues. V was cut by 4 bases and J by 3 bases, with 7 bases left in between. Next came a second PCR, run for about 7 to 12 cycles, which used a sample-barcoded 5' primer along with a J-beta primer mix. MiXCR, run by TCRdb on the 5' RACE reads, gives a single entry per CDR3 protein. The sample records around 1,500,000 distinct CDR3 sequences, under 30% being singletons. The data were obtained in a study of blood T cells in healthy people across ages. The V gene is TRBV29-1, the J gene TRBJ2-6; D gene uncertain. The sequence came from a woman aged 25-40 years in good health. The sequencing input was blood. CDR3 DNA: TGCAGCGTTGGGGTAGGTGGGGCCAACGTCCTGACTTTC. As protein: CSVGVGGANVLTF.